This is a list of T cell receptor beta chains from one sample in a study of PD-L1 blockade in urothelial cancer. Clones were sequenced by immunoSEQ multiplex PCR, and TCRdb holds only the in-frame ones, with some missing. Of 70,000 to 100,000 clones listed, roughly 84% are singletons. The specimen comprised PBMCs, sampled around atezolizumab (anti-PD-L1) treatment. The origin of the receptors is a man aged 55-75 years with urothelial cancer. Each CDR3 is given with its conserved first and last residue. D genes are given only for firm matches. Not every row has a clone size; where given, it reads once, few, many or a size class.

v_call: TRBV4-1
j_call: TRBJ1-2
d_call: TRBD1
clone_size: NA
cdr3_aa: CASSQGTGLSYGYTF
cdr3_nt: TGCGCCAGCAGCCAGGGGACAGGGCTAAGCTATGGCTACACCTTC

v_call: TRBV6-5
j_call: TRBJ1-2
d_call: TRBD1
clone_size: NA
cdr3_aa: CASRTGGDYGYTF
cdr3_nt: TGTGCCAGCAGGACAGGGGGGGACTATGGCTACACCTTC

v_call: TRBV7-2
j_call: TRBJ1-2
d_call: NA
clone_size: few
cdr3_aa: CASSLPGQNYGYTF
cdr3_nt: TGTGCCAGCAGCTTGCCGGGACAAAACTATGGCTACACCTTC

v_call: TRBV5-6
j_call: TRBJ2-1
d_call: TRBD2
clone_size: NA
cdr3_aa: CASSSYFRGLAKNEQFF
cdr3_nt: TGTGCCAGCAGTTCGTATTTTAGGGGACTAGCGAAAAATGAGCAGTTCTTC

v_call: TRBV28
j_call: TRBJ1-2
d_call: NA
clone_size: NA
cdr3_aa: CASSTQTGLGYTF
cdr3_nt: TGTGCCAGCAGTACGCAAACAGGGCTGGGCTACACCTTC

v_call: TRBV29-1
j_call: TRBJ2-3
d_call: NA
clone_size: NA
cdr3_aa: CSVDRDRRADTQYF
cdr3_nt: TGCAGCGTTGACAGGGATAGAAGGGCAGATACGCAGTATTTT

v_call: TRBV5-1
j_call: TRBJ2-1
d_call: NA
clone_size: NA
cdr3_aa: CASSPSRYNEQFF
cdr3_nt: TGCGCCAGCAGCCCCTCCCGTTACAATGAGCAGTTCTTC

v_call: TRBV5-1
j_call: TRBJ2-5
d_call: TRBD1
clone_size: few
cdr3_aa: CASSPRQGKETQYF
cdr3_nt: TGCGCCAGCAGCCCAAGACAGGGGAAGGAGACCCAGTACTTC

v_call: TRBV5-1
j_call: TRBJ2-1
d_call: NA
clone_size: NA
cdr3_aa: CASSLGQGGSNEQFF
cdr3_nt: TGCGCCAGCAGCTTGGGGCAGGGTGGTAGCAATGAGCAGTTCTTC

v_call: TRBV6-1
j_call: TRBJ2-3
d_call: NA
clone_size: NA
cdr3_aa: CASSGSLTDTQYF
cdr3_nt: TGTGCCAGCTCAGGGTCCCTCACAGATACGCAGTATTTT

v_call: TRBV10-3
j_call: TRBJ1-5
d_call: NA
clone_size: NA
cdr3_aa: CAISEVSNQPQHF
cdr3_nt: TGTGCCATCAGTGAGGTGTCGAATCAGCCCCAGCATTTT

v_call: TRBV6-5
j_call: TRBJ2-1
d_call: NA
clone_size: NA
cdr3_aa: CASGDRYYNEQFF
cdr3_nt: TGTGCCAGCGGTGACAGGTACTACAATGAGCAGTTCTTC

v_call: TRBV25-1
j_call: TRBJ1-1
d_call: NA
clone_size: NA
cdr3_aa: CASSESGRGRFTEAFF
cdr3_nt: TGTGCCAGCAGTGAATCGGGCCGAGGGAGATTCACTGAAGCTTTCTTT

v_call: TRBV19
j_call: TRBJ2-7
d_call: TRBD2
clone_size: once
cdr3_aa: CASRQPGGGNEQYF
cdr3_nt: TGTGCCAGTAGGCAGCCGGGAGGGGGGAACGAGCAGTACTTC

v_call: TRBV10-3
j_call: TRBJ1-1
d_call: TRBD1
clone_size: NA
cdr3_aa: CAISESGQMNTEAFF
cdr3_nt: TGTGCCATCAGTGAGTCGGGACAGATGAACACTGAAGCTTTCTTT

v_call: TRBV7-2
j_call: TRBJ2-2
d_call: TRBD1
clone_size: NA
cdr3_aa: CASRRDRGYTGELFF
cdr3_nt: TGTGCCAGCCGGCGGGACAGGGGGTACACCGGGGAGCTGTTTTTT

v_call: TRBV18
j_call: TRBJ2-7
d_call: TRBD1
clone_size: NA
cdr3_aa: CASSPPTGTGRAYEQYF
cdr3_nt: TGTGCCAGCTCACCCCCGACGGGGACAGGGCGAGCCTACGAGCAGTACTTC

v_call: TRBV2
j_call: TRBJ2-2
d_call: NA
clone_size: NA
cdr3_aa: CASVFATANTGELFF
cdr3_nt: TGTGCCAGCGTTTTCGCAACAGCCAACACCGGGGAGCTGTTTTTT

v_call: TRBV7-9
j_call: TRBJ2-5
d_call: TRBD2
clone_size: NA
cdr3_aa: CASSTLAGGLETQYF
cdr3_nt: TGTGCCAGCAGCACACTAGCGGGGGGGTTGGAGACCCAGTACTTC

v_call: TRBV6-1
j_call: TRBJ1-5
d_call: NA
clone_size: NA
cdr3_aa: CASSEWPGPGQPQHF
cdr3_nt: TGTGCCAGCAGTGAATGGCCAGGTCCGGGGCAGCCCCAGCATTTT

v_call: TRBV2
j_call: TRBJ1-2
d_call: TRBD1
clone_size: NA
cdr3_aa: CASTGTGNNYGYTF
cdr3_nt: TGTGCCAGCACCGGGACAGGGAATAACTATGGCTACACCTTC

v_call: TRBV19
j_call: TRBJ2-5
d_call: TRBD2
clone_size: once
cdr3_aa: CASSTIGGRQETQYF
cdr3_nt: TGTGCCAGTAGTACCATCGGGGGGAGGCAAGAGACCCAGTACTTC

v_call: TRBV5-1
j_call: TRBJ1-2
d_call: NA
clone_size: NA
cdr3_aa: CASTPGGLDYGYTF
cdr3_nt: TGCGCCAGCACCCCCGGGGGGTTGGACTATGGCTACACCTTC

v_call: TRBV27
j_call: TRBJ2-7
d_call: TRBD1
clone_size: NA
cdr3_aa: CASSLSWGQDYEQYF
cdr3_nt: TGTGCCAGCAGTTTATCGTGGGGACAGGACTACGAGCAGTACTTC